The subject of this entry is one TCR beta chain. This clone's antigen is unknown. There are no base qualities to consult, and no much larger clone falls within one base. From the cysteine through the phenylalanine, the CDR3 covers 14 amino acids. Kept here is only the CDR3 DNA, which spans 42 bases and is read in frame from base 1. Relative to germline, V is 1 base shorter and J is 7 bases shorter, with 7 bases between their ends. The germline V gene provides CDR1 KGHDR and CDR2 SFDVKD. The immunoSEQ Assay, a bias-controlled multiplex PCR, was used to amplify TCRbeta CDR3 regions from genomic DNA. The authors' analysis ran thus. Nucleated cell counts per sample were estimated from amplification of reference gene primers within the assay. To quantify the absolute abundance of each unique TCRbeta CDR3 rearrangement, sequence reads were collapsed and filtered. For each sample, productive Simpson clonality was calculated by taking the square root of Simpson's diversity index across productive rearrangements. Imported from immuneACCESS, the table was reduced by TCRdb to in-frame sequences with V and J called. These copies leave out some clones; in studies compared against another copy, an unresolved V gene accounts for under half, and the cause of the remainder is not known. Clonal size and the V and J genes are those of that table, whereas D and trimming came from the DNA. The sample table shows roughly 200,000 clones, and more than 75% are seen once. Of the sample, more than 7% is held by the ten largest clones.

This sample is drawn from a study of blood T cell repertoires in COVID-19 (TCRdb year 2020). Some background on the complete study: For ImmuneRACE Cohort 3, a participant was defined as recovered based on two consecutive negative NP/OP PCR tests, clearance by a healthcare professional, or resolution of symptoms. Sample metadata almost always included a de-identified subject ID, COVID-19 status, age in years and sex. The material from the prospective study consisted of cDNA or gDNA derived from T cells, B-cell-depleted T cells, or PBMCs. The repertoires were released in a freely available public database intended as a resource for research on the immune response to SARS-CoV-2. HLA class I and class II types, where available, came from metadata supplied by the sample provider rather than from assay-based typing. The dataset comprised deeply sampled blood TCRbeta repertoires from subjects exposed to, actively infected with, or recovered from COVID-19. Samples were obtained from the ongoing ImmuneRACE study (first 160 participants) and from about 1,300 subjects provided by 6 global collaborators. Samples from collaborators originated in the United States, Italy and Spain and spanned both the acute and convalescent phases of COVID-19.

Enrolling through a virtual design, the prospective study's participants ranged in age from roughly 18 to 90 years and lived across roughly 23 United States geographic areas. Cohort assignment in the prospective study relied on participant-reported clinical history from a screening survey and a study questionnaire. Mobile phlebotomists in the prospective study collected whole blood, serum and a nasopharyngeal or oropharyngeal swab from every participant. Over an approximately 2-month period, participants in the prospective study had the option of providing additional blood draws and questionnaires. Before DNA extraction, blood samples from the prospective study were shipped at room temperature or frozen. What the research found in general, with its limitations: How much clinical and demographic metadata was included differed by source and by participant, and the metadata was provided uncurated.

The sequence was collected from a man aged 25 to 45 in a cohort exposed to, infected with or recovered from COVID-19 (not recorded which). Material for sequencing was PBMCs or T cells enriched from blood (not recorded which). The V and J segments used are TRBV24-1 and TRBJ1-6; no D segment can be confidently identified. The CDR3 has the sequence CATSDFPRNSPLHF. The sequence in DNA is TGTGCCACCAGTGATTTTCCCAGGAATTCACCCCTCCACTTT.